The clone carrying this T cell receptor (beta chain) turned up a few times. Its target is unknown. The sample belongs to a study of T-cell memory formation after mild COVID-19. Study outcomes and limitations: Specificity for SARS-CoV-2 was not confirmed among the second-wave clones peaking on day 37.

The V end lost 0 bases, the J end lost 6 bases, and 15 bases lay between the germline ends. CDR1 is DFQATT, CDR2 SNEGSKA, per germline (reference sequence). The CDR3 length is 14 residues. Each CDR3 protein is one row after TCRdb ran MiXCR on the 5' RACE reads. The sample yields 400,000 to 550,000 distinct CDR3 sequences, approximately 23% seen once. The specimen was PBMCs or a T cell subset sorted from them (not recorded which). The receptor's source is an adult woman who had mild COVID-19 (a few samples of this study predate the infection). Cell type and time point are not known. The gene calls are TRBV20-1 and TRBJ2-7; a weak D match, TRBD2 (6 bases). CDR3 residues: CSARDPQRAREQYF. The CDR3 DNA is TGCAGTGCTAGAGACCCACAGCGGGCTCGCGAGCAGTACTTC.